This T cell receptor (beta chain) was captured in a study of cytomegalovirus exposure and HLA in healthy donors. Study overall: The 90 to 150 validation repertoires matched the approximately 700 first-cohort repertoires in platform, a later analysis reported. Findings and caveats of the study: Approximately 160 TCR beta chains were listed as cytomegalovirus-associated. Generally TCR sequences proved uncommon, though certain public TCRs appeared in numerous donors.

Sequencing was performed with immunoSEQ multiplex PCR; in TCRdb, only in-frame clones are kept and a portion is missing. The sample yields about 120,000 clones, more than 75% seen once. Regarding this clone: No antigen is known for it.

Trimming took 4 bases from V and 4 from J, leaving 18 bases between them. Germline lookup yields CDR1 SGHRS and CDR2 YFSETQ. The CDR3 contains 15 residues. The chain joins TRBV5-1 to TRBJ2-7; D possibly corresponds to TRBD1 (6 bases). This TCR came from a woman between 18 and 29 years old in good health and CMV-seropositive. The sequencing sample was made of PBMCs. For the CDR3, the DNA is TGCGCCAGCAGCCTTGGCCCGACAGGAATGTACGAGCAGTACTTC. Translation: CASSLGPTGMYEQYF.